This is a list of T cell receptor beta chains from one sample in a study of blood T cell repertoires in COVID-19. Sequencing used immunoSEQ multiplex PCR; TCRdb keeps in-frame clones, though not all of them. Of 290,000 or so clones listed, more than 75% are singletons. Sequencing was done on a sample of PBMCs or T cells enriched from blood (not recorded which). Every receptor here comes from a woman under 30 who had recovered from COVID-19. Each CDR3 is given with its conserved first and last residue. D genes are given only for firm matches. The listing skips clone size in some rows; elsewhere it reads once, few, many or a size class.

>.|TRBV11-3|.|TRBJ1-5
CASSSSYNQPQHF
TGTGCCAGCAGCTCGAGTTACAATCAGCCCCAGCATTTT
>.|TRBV21-1|.|TRBJ1-3
CASSKPYTPGTAVSGNTIYF
TGTGCCAGCAGCAAACCCTACACACCCGGGACAGCCGTTTCTGGAAACACCATATATTTT
>TRBD1|TRBV19|.|TRBJ1-1
CASTPRGQGDTEAFF
TGTGCCAGTACCCCACGGGGACAGGGAGACACTGAAGCTTTCTTT
>TRBD2|TRBV4-1|.|TRBJ2-5
CASSRGGLSRETQYF
TGCGCCAGCAGCCGGGGGGGTCTAAGCCGGGAGACCCAGTACTTC
>.|TRBV4-3|.|TRBJ1-1
CASSLSWGHTEAFF
TGCGCCAGCAGCCTCTCGTGGGGCCACACTGAAGCTTTCTTT
>.|TRBV9|.|TRBJ2-2
CASSPFGQRLTGELFF
TGTGCCAGCAGCCCCTTTGGACAGCGTTTGACCGGGGAGCTGTTTTTT
>TRBD1|TRBV7-8|.|TRBJ1-5
CASSTGTGGNQPQHF
TGTGCCAGCAGCACCGGGACAGGGGGCAATCAGCCCCAGCATTTT
>.|TRBV11-2|.|TRBJ2-1
CASSLGGAMAYNEQFF
TGTGCCAGCAGCCTTGGAGGGGCAATGGCCTACAATGAGCAGTTCTTC
>TRBD1|TRBV6-5|few|TRBJ2-5
CASSRDRSKEETQYF
TGTGCCAGCAGTCGGGACAGGTCAAAAGAAGAGACCCAGTACTTC
>.|TRBV6-1|few|TRBJ1-5
CASSDAGMVNQPQHF
TGTGCCAGCAGTGATGCAGGGATGGTCAATCAGCCCCAGCATTTT
>TRBD1|TRBV5-1|.|TRBJ2-7
CASSAQRGHHEQYF
TGCGCCAGCAGCGCCCAAAGGGGGCATCACGAGCAGTACTTC
>TRBD1|TRBV5-1|.|TRBJ2-3
CASSLPGQATDTQYF
TGCGCCAGCAGCTTACCGGGACAGGCCACAGATACGCAGTATTTT
>TRBD1|TRBV7-2|.|TRBJ2-7
CASSARQGTSYEQYF
TGTGCCAGCAGCGCGCGACAGGGGACCTCCTACGAGCAGTACTTC
>.|TRBV23-1|.|TRBJ1-5
CASSRTVSRLLHEYSNQPQHF
TGCGCCAGCAGTCGTACGGTCAGTAGACTTCTCCATGAATACAGCAATCAGCCCCAGCATTTT
>.|TRBV2|.|TRBJ1-1
CASSEFGGGNTEAFF
TGTGCCAGCAGTGAATTCGGGGGAGGGAACACTGAAGCTTTCTTT
>TRBD1|TRBV4-3|.|TRBJ1-2
CASSQSIGTAMNYGYTF
TGCGCCAGCAGCCAGTCTATAGGGACAGCGATGAACTATGGCTACACCTTC
>TRBD2|TRBV30|.|TRBJ2-7
CAWSVLRTSSHEQYF
TGTGCCTGGAGTGTACTCCGGACTAGTTCCCACGAGCAGTACTTC
>TRBD1|TRBV2|.|TRBJ2-7
CASIPGQGIPYEQYF
TGTGCCAGCATCCCGGGACAGGGTATCCCCTACGAGCAGTACTTC
>.|TRBV24-1|.|TRBJ1-6
CATSENRNNSPLHF
TGTGCCACCAGTGAGAACAGGAATAATTCACCCCTCCACTTT
>.|TRBV6-5|.|TRBJ1-1
CASSREDFKGTEAFF
TGTGCCAGCAGTAGGGAGGATTTTAAGGGGACTGAAGCTTTCTTT
>.|TRBV4-3|.|TRBJ2-3
CASSQGGYTQYF
TGCGCCAGCAGCCAGGGGGGTTATACGCAGTATTTT
>.|TRBV28|once|TRBJ1-4
CASSLLGPRIGTNEKLFF
TGTGCCAGCAGTTTATTGGGCCCACGGATAGGAACTAATGAAAAACTGTTTTTT
>TRBD1|TRBV5-5|.|TRBJ2-1
CASSPRDRDYNEQFF
TGTGCCAGCAGCCCACGGGACAGGGATTACAATGAGCAGTTCTTC
>TRBD2|TRBV5-8|.|TRBJ2-1
CASSLFWGLAGADSYNEQFF
TGTGCCAGCAGCCTCTTCTGGGGACTAGCGGGAGCCGACTCCTACAATGAGCAGTTCTTC
>.|TRBV23-1|.|TRBJ2-1
CASSRPRRVHNEQFF
TGCGCCAGCAGTCGCCCTCGGAGGGTCCACAATGAGCAGTTCTTC
>TRBD1|TRBV7-9|.|TRBJ2-5
CASRDSEETQYF
TGTGCCAGCCGGGACAGCGAAGAGACCCAGTACTTC
>.|TRBV5-4|few|TRBJ1-1
CASSLPRQVEAFF
TGTGCCAGCAGCCTCCCTCGACAGGTTGAAGCTTTCTTT
>.|TRBV4-1|.|TRBJ1-1
CASSQDLNGWMNTEAFF
TGCGCCAGCAGCCAAGATCTTAACGGGTGGATGAACACTGAAGCTTTCTTT
>.|TRBV14|.|TRBJ1-1
CASSALQGVNTEAFF
TGTGCCAGCAGCGCGCTACAGGGAGTGAACACTGAAGCTTTCTTT
>.|TRBV4-1|.|TRBJ1-1
CASSQGGSWGAFF
TGCGCCAGCAGCCAGGGGGGGTCGTGGGGAGCTTTCTTT
>TRBD1|TRBV7-9|.|TRBJ2-1
CASSLQGASYNEQFF
TGTGCCAGCAGCTTACAGGGGGCGTCCTACAATGAGCAGTTCTTC
>TRBD2|TRBV2|.|TRBJ2-1
CASSELAGAIYNEQFF
TGTGCCAGCAGTGAATTAGCGGGAGCCATCTACAATGAGCAGTTCTTC
>TRBD2|TRBV2|.|TRBJ2-7
CAGSRLAGLHEQYF
TGTGCCGGCTCAAGACTAGCGGGATTACACGAGCAGTACTTC
>.|TRBV2|.|TRBJ2-2
CARRGTNTGELFF
TGTGCCCGACGCGGCACGAACACCGGGGAGCTGTTTTTT
>.|TRBV7-9|.|TRBJ1-1
CASSFATGTNTEAFF
TGTGCCAGCAGCTTCGCAACAGGGACGAACACTGAAGCTTTCTTT
>.|TRBV11-2|.|TRBJ1-4
CASSQLGEDEKLFF
TGTGCCAGCAGTCAACTAGGGGAGGATGAAAAACTGTTTTTT
>.|TRBV30|.|TRBJ1-4
CAWSVHRRGVTSTNEKLFF
TGTGCCTGGAGTGTACATCGGAGAGGAGTTACATCAACTAATGAAAAACTGTTTTTT
>TRBD2|TRBV15|.|TRBJ2-1
CATSSRLAGHNEQFF
TGTGCCACCAGCAGCCGACTAGCAGGGCACAATGAGCAGTTCTTC
>.|TRBV20-1|.|TRBJ2-7
CSASADSSYPALSYEQYF
TGCAGTGCTAGTGCGGACAGTAGTTACCCAGCACTATCCTACGAGCAGTACTTC
>TRBD2|TRBV5-1|.|TRBJ2-1
CASSLGLAVNEQFF
TGCGCCAGCAGCCTGGGACTAGCGGTTAATGAGCAGTTCTTC